These T cell receptor beta chains were read from a single sample in a study of cytomegalovirus exposure and HLA in healthy donors. Profiling relied on immunoSEQ multiplex PCR, and the TCRdb table lists in-frame clones only, not all of them. The sample has about 140,000 clones, 80% seen once. Sample: PBMCs. All receptors derive from a man aged 50 to 60 in good health and CMV-seronegative. Both conserved end residues are part of each CDR3. Fields, in order: J gene, V gene, D gene, CDR3 protein, CDR3 DNA. D genes are given only for firm matches.

>TRBJ2-1|TRBV7-9|TRBD2
CASSPLTSGRPEDEQFF
TGTGCCAGCAGCCCACTGACTAGCGGGAGACCCGAGGATGAGCAGTTCTTC
>TRBJ2-7|TRBV5-1|TRBD1
CASSLGGQSSYEQYF
TGCGCCAGCAGCTTGGGGGGACAGAGCTCCTACGAGCAGTACTTC
>TRBJ1-5|TRBV4-1|NA
CASSPVGQKGEPQHF
TGCGCCAGCAGCCCCGTCGGACAGAAAGGGGAGCCCCAGCATTTT
>TRBJ1-6|TRBV2|NA
CASRPKQGNSPLHF
TGTGCCAGCAGACCTAAACAGGGCAATTCACCCCTCCACTTT
>TRBJ1-3|TRBV9|NA
CASSVAPNIDSGNTIYF
TGTGCCAGCAGCGTAGCCCCCAACATCGACTCTGGAAACACCATATATTTT
>TRBJ2-3|TRBV5-1|NA
CASSLKGSLGTDTQYF
TGCGCCAGCAGCTTGAAGGGGTCTTTGGGCACAGATACGCAGTATTTT
>TRBJ1-2|TRBV5-1|NA
CASSFNGGTGVNGYTF
TGCGCCAGCAGCTTCAATGGCGGGACGGGGGTGAATGGCTACACCTTC
>TRBJ1-2|TRBV6-1|NA
CASSRGVNGYTF
TGTGCCAGCAGTCGGGGGGTGAACGGCTACACCTTC
>TRBJ2-7|TRBV11-1|NA
CASRFAGSSYEQYF
TGTGCCAGCAGGTTCGCGGGTAGCTCCTACGAGCAGTACTTC
>TRBJ1-2|TRBV19|NA
CASSQNWLSGNYGYTF
TGTGCCAGTAGCCAAAACTGGCTGTCGGGGAATTATGGCTACACCTTC